Listed below are T cell receptor beta chains from one sample, sequenced in a study of shared clonotypes between healthy human individuals. Generated by immunoSEQ multiplex PCR, the TCRdb table keeps only in-frame clones and is missing some. The sample includes approximately 720,000 clones, about three quarters of them seen just once. The sample comprised memory CD4+ T cells sorted from blood. These TCRs come from a woman aged 25-40 years in good health. CDR3s include the opening cysteine and the closing phenylalanine or tryptophan. Fields, in order: D gene, clone size, V gene, J gene, CDR3 DNA, CDR3 protein. The D gene is left open where the match is weak. For some rows the clone size is stated as once, few or many, or as a class when expanded; others skip it.

>TRBD2|.|TRBV28|TRBJ2-3
TGTGCCAGCAGACCGGGACTAGCGGGACAGCCCGCGCAGTATTTT
CASRPGLAGQPAQYF
>.|once|TRBV7-9|TRBJ2-3
TGTGCCAGCAGCCCCCCTGTGGATACGCAGTATTTT
CASSPPVDTQYF
>TRBD1|.|TRBV6-1|TRBJ1-5
TGTGCCAGCAGGGTGACAGGGCCCAATCAGCCCCAGCATTTT
CASRVTGPNQPQHF
>.|.|TRBV15|TRBJ2-7
TGTGCCACCAGCAGTCCTTATGCCCCGAGTTACGAGCAGTACTTC
CATSSPYAPSYEQYF
>TRBD2|many|TRBV6-6|TRBJ2-1
TGTGCCAGCAGCCTAGCGGAGTACAATGAGCAGTTCTTC
CASSLAEYNEQFF
>.|.|TRBV29-1|TRBJ2-6
TGCAGCGTTGAGGAGGGAGGCTCTGGGGCCAACGTCCTGACTTTC
CSVEEGGSGANVLTF
>.|.|TRBV4-1|TRBJ2-1
TGCGCCAGCAGCCAAGAAGGAAATGAGCAGTTCTTC
CASSQEGNEQFF
>.|.|TRBV2|TRBJ2-7
TGTGCCAGCAGAAAAGCAGGGGTCTCCTACGAGCAGTACTTC
CASRKAGVSYEQYF
>TRBD1|.|TRBV2|TRBJ2-3
TGTGCCAGCAGGGGACAGGCCATCAGCACAGATACGCAGTATTTT
CASRGQAISTDTQYF
>.|few|TRBV18|TRBJ1-1
TGTGCCAGCTCACCTAATATGAACACTGAAGCTTTCTTT
CASSPNMNTEAFF
>.|.|TRBV11-2|TRBJ1-3
TGTGCCAGCAGCCGAGGCAGCTCTGGAAACACCATATATTTT
CASSRGSSGNTIYF
>.|.|TRBV25-1|TRBJ2-1
TGTGCCAGCAGTAGGGGTAGGGGAGCGGTAAGCTCCTACAATGAGCAGTTCTTC
CASSRGRGAVSSYNEQFF
>.|many|TRBV18|TRBJ2-7
TGTGCCAGCTCACCCCCCGGCAGGTTGGGCTCCTACGAGCAGTACTTC
CASSPPGRLGSYEQYF
>.|.|TRBV28|TRBJ2-7
TGTGCCAGCAGTTTAAGAGGGAGGAGTAACGAGCAGTACTTC
CASSLRGRSNEQYF
>.|.|TRBV15|TRBJ2-6
TGTGCCACCAGCAGTGACCCCTACTCTGGGGCCAACGTCCTGACTTTC
CATSSDPYSGANVLTF
>.|once|TRBV6-5|TRBJ2-3
TGTGCCAGCAGTTCCGCCCCGGATACGCAGTATTTT
CASSSAPDTQYF
>TRBD1|few|TRBV11-2|TRBJ2-1
TGTGCCAGCACCCCAGGACAGGGCTACAATGAGCAGTTCTTC
CASTPGQGYNEQFF
>.|.|TRBV6-1|TRBJ2-5
TGTGCCGGTAAACTCCAGGGGGGAGAGACCCAGTACTTC
CAGKLQGGETQYF
>TRBD1|.|TRBV2|TRBJ1-3
TGTGCCAGCAGTGCCGGACAGGAAAACACCATATATTTT
CASSAGQENTIYF
>TRBD1|many|TRBV28|TRBJ1-4
TGTGCCAGCAGCTATACAGGGGCTAACGAAAAACTGTTTTTT
CASSYTGANEKLFF
>.|.|TRBV11-2|TRBJ2-5
TGTGCCAGCAGCACAGCCCAAGAGACCCAGTACTTC
CASSTAQETQYF
>.|once|TRBV7-2|TRBJ2-5
TGTGCCAGCAGCATTAGGCATGGAGCCCAAGAGACCCAGTACTTC
CASSIRHGAQETQYF
>TRBD1|.|TRBV28|TRBJ2-1
TGTGCCAGCAGTCCTGGACAGGGGGCTAAGAATGAGCAGTTCTTC
CASSPGQGAKNEQFF
>TRBD2|.|TRBV27|TRBJ2-1
TGTGCCAGCGTTAAGTGGGGGGGACTAGCGGGCCAAAGCTCCTACAATGAGCAGTTCTTC
CASVKWGGLAGQSSYNEQFF
>TRBD2|.|TRBV5-1|TRBJ2-1
TGCGCCAGCAGCTCCTCAGCGGGAGCGTACACGGATGAGCAGTTCTTC
CASSSSAGAYTDEQFF
>TRBD1|once|TRBV19|TRBJ2-7
TGTGCCAGTAGTAGATCGGGACAGTCCTACGAGCAGTACTTC
CASSRSGQSYEQYF
>.|.|TRBV19|TRBJ2-1
TGTGCCAGTGAGGATGCGCGGGGACCCTACAATGAGCAGTTCTTC
CASEDARGPYNEQFF
>TRBD2|.|TRBV28|TRBJ2-7
TGTGCCAGCAGTTTCCAGCGGGATTACGAGCAGTACTTC
CASSFQRDYEQYF
>TRBD2|.|TRBV2|TRBJ2-7
TGTGCCAGCAGTCGAATTACTAGCGGCCCCCCGGACGAGCAGTACTTC
CASSRITSGPPDEQYF
>.|.|TRBV27|TRBJ1-2
TGTGCCAGCAGCCCTTCGGTCGGCGGCTACACCTTC
CASSPSVGGYTF
>TRBD1|.|TRBV6-1|TRBJ2-6
TGTGCCAGCAGTGGAAAACAGGGGCCCCGGCCTACTGGGGCCAACGTCCTGACTTTC
CASSGKQGPRPTGANVLTF
>TRBD1|.|TRBV4-1|TRBJ1-1
TGCGCCACCCGGGACAGACCCATGAACACTGAAGCTTTCTTT
CATRDRPMNTEAFF
>.|.|TRBV7-2|TRBJ1-3
TGTGCCAGCAGCAAACGTGGGGGAGACACCATATATTTT
CASSKRGGDTIYF
>TRBD2|few|TRBV5-1|TRBJ2-2
TGCGCCAGCAGCTTCGGACTAGCGGGCACCGGGGAGCTGTTTTTT
CASSFGLAGTGELFF
>.|.|TRBV30|TRBJ2-7
TGTGCTGTAAGACCGGGTCGGAGCTACGAGCAGTACTTC
CAVRPGRSYEQYF
>TRBD1|.|TRBV18|TRBJ1-2
TGTGCCAGCTCACTAAATGACAGGGAGGCAAACTATGGCTACACCTTC
CASSLNDREANYGYTF
>TRBD2|.|TRBV9|TRBJ2-1
TGTGCCAGCAGCTCCGGGGCGGGAGGGTACAATGAGCAGTTCTTC
CASSSGAGGYNEQFF
>.|.|TRBV27|TRBJ2-5
TGTGCCAGCAGTCCTACATGGGGTCTCCAAGAGACCCAGTACTTC
CASSPTWGLQETQYF
>TRBD1|many|TRBV29-1|TRBJ1-3
TGCAGCGCCGGAGGGGACAGGGCTGGAAACACCATATATTTT
CSAGGDRAGNTIYF
>.|.|TRBV28|TRBJ2-1
TGTGCCAGCTCGTCCCCCACTAGCTACAATGAGCAGTTCTTC
CASSSPTSYNEQFF
>.|.|TRBV21-1|TRBJ2-7
TGTGCCAGCAGCAATGGGGGCGGGAACGAGCAGTACTTC
CASSNGGGNEQYF
>TRBD1|.|TRBV2|TRBJ2-1
TGTGCCAGCAGGGAGGACAGGGGCGCCTACAATGAGCAGTTCTTC
CASREDRGAYNEQFF
>.|.|TRBV7-3|TRBJ2-3
TGTGCCAGCAGCTTAAATGCAGATACGCAGTATTTT
CASSLNADTQYF
>.|.|TRBV29-1|TRBJ2-7
TGCAGCGTGAGAGGGGGTACAGGAGCCTACGAGCAGTACTTC
CSVRGGTGAYEQYF
>TRBD2|once|TRBV15|TRBJ2-1
TGTGCCACCCGGACTAGCGGGAGGACCGAGCAGTTCTTC
CATRTSGRTEQFF